What follows describes a single T cell receptor beta chain. Its antigen is still unknown. BIOMED2 TRB-A/B primer pools were used in multiplex TRB PCR. TCRdb analysed the multiplex PCR reads with MiXCR anew, one entry per CDR3 protein. The repertoire includes thousands of distinct CDR3 sequences, more than 25% of them detected once, and roughly a quarter sits in the top ten. This specimen comes from a study of T and B cells in COVID-19 patients. Study in general: COVID-19 patients gave peripheral blood either during active infection or after recovery. General observations from the study: Of thousands of TCR clusters found only in the recovered cohort, 25 to 35 had low generation probability.

Each TRB amplification used roughly 220-550 ng of genomic DNA from blood. The V end was cut by 1 base, the J end by 4 bases, with 7 bases between. This CDR3 has 13 amino acids. Germline lookup yields CDR1 KGHSH and CDR2 LQKENI. The sequenced sample was blood. The V and J genes are TRBV18 and TRBJ2-5; D unclear. The clonotype originates from a human donor who had recovered from COVID-19. CDR3 sequence reads: CASSPHAGETQYF. The CDR3 nucleotides read TGTGCCAGCTCACCACATGCAGGAGAGACCCAGTACTTC.